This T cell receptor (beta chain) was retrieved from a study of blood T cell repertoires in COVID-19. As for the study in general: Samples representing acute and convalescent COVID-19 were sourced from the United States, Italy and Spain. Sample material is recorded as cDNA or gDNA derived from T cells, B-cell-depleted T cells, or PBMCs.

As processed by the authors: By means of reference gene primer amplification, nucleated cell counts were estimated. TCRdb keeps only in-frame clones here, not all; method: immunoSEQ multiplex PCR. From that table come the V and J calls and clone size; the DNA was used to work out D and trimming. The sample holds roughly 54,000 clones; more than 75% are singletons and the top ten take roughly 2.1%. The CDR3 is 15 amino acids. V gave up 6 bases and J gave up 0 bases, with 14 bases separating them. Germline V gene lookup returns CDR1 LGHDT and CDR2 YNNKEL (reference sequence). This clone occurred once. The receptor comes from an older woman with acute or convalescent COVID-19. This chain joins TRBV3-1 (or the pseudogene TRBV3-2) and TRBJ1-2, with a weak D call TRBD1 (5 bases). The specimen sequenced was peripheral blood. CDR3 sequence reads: CASRHSGLANYGYTF. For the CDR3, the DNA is TGTGCCAGCAGGCACTCAGGGTTGGCTAACTATGGCTACACCTTC.